The clone carrying this T cell receptor beta chain was seen only a few times. The CDR3 runs to 15 residues. V lost 8 bases and J lost 6; bases outside the gene matches: 13. Germline CDR1 reads SEHNR; CDR2 reads FQNEAQ (reference sequence). This sample stems from a study of T-cell reconstitution after alpha-beta-depleted transplantation in children. Unique molecular identifiers were incorporated during preparation of the TCRbeta library. Each CDR3 protein is one row after TCRdb ran MiXCR on the PCR reads. The sample shows just under 550,000 distinct CDR3 sequences, roughly 18% of them seen only once. The V and J genes are TRBV7-9 and TRBJ1-5, with 7 bases matching TRBD1. The source material was PBMCs from the stem cell graft donor, sampled from the stem cell graft. The TCR comes from a human donor who donated a stem cell graft to a child with acute lymphoblastic leukemia. The CDR3, as DNA: TGTGCCAGCCCCTACCTAGACAGGGTGGGTCAGCCCCAGCATTTT. Its protein product is CASPYLDRVGQPQHF.